The present TCR beta chain was sequenced within a study of cytomegalovirus exposure and HLA in healthy donors (dated by TCRdb to about 2017). Background for the entire study: The roughly 670 repertoires of the first cohort and the 95 to 150 validation repertoires were produced on the same platform, according to a later analysis. The study aimed to test whether signatures of past pathogen exposure could be identified by cataloging public T cell receptors. Along with the approximately 700-subject first cohort, a separate validation cohort of more than 90 different subjects was used. The study combined high-throughput TCR immunosequencing, statistical association of individual TCRs with disease status, and machine learning to predict cytomegalovirus infection status.

Library prep was done by the immunoSEQ multiplex PCR assay. On the study's bioinformatics: A statistical classification framework was developed to diagnose cytomegalovirus status using the catalog of TCR beta chain sequences. This is the immuneACCESS table as TCRdb keeps it, with only in-frame sequences that have V and J called. A part of the clones is gone; compared with another copy, unresolved V genes explain less than half, and the rest is unexplained. V, J and clone size are those of that table, while D and trimming were read from the DNA. The sample contains about 220,000 clones, approximately 83% of them found a single time. Around an eighth of the sample is taken by the ten largest. Per the germline V gene, SGHRS is the CDR1 and YFSETQ is the CDR2. From the cysteine through the phenylalanine, the CDR3 covers 15 amino acids. Left in the record is the CDR3 DNA by itself, 45 bases read in frame from the first base. V is reduced by 0 bases and J by 5 bases, leaving a spacing of 14 bases between them.

The donors belonged to the validation cohort of over a hundred subjects, which was separate from the approximately 680-subject first cohort. Worth noting for this clone: Its binding antigen is unknown. Base qualities are missing; no much larger clone stands one base away.

What the study reported, not specific to this receptor: Cytomegalovirus status was reported to be diagnosed by the classifier with high specificity and sensitivity in both the original and validation cohorts. The study gave a list of under 200 TCR beta chains associated with cytomegalovirus. The authors suggested that the approach could potentially be extended to other disease states and immunological phenotypes. Across donors, most TCR sequences were observed very rarely, whereas some public TCRs were present in many individuals. A few of the identified cytomegalovirus-associated TCR beta chains were confirmed in vitro to be specific for cytomegalovirus antigens. A later analysis had no HLA typing for the validation cohort, so co-occurrence there was scored across all 120 or so repertoires. In a later analysis, TCRs clustered in the first cohort were found to also tend to co-occur in the roughly 130 validation repertoires, with 90% to 95% of cluster scores above 0.

This sequence originates from a woman between 25 and 40 years old in good health and CMV-seropositive. The sequencing input was PBMCs. This chain joins TRBV5-1 to TRBJ2-5, with an unclear D gene assignment. CDR3 reads: CASSLAHEVFETQYF. The nucleotide sequence is TGCGCCAGCAGCTTGGCCCATGAGGTATTCGAGACCCAGTACTTC.